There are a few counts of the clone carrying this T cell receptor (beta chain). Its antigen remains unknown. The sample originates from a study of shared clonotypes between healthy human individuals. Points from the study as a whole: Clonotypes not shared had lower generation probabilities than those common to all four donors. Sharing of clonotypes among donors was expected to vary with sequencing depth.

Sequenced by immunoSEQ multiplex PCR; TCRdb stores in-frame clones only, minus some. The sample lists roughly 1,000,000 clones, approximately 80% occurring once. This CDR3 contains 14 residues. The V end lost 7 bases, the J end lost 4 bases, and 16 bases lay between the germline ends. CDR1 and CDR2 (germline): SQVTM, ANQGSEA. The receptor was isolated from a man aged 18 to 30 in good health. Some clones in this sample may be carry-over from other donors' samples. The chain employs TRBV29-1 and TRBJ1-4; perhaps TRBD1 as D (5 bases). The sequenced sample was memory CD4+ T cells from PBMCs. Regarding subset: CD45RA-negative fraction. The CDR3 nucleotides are TGCAGCGCAGCGAAAGGGACGGGTAATGAAAAACTGTTTTTT. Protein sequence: CSAAKGTGNEKLFF.